This T cell receptor (beta chain) was recovered during a study of T-cell reconstitution after alpha-beta-depleted transplantation in children. Study-level findings and limits: At one year after transplant, newly produced T cells mostly accounted for T-cell counts and diversity. The high TCRbeta diversity at day 60 in some patients came from surviving recipient T cells and thymic progenitors. It was reported that alpha-beta T cells came from several hundred expanded graft clones (about two months after transplant).

V was clipped by 3 bases and J by 9 bases; unmatched bases: 8. The germline V gene has CDR1 MNHEY and CDR2 SMNVEV (reference sequence). This CDR3 is built from 15 residues. Construction of the TCRbeta library involved unique molecular identifiers. TCRdb reanalysed the PCR reads using MiXCR and keeps one entry per CDR3 protein. The sample shows about 590,000 distinct CDR3 sequences, approximately 12% of them seen only once. This clonotype was seen more than once but under ten times. Its antigen is not known. The source of this sequence is a male patient between 5 and 17 years old who had a stem cell transplant for acute myeloid leukemia, so the T cells may come from the graft donor. Sequences were derived from PBMCs, mostly from graft donor cells, sampled 360 days after TCRalphabeta/CD19-depleted stem cell transplant. The chain links TRBV27 to TRBJ2-1, with TRBD2 matching over 10 bases. The CDR3 reads CASSFFLAGAGEQFF. The CDR3 coding sequence is TGTGCCAGCAGTTTCTTTCTAGCGGGAGCAGGTGAGCAGTTCTTC.